Listed here are 12 T cell receptor beta chains from one sample, sequenced in a study of regulatory T cells in long-lasting Graves disease. TCR beta libraries were built with iRepertoire HTBI primers and Arm-PCR of CDR3 regions. TCRdb itself ran the multiplex PCR reads through MiXCR, one entry per CDR3 protein. The table lists roughly 430,000 distinct CDR3 sequences, around 17% of them singletons, with about 10% in the top ten. The time point here: newly diagnosed GD, antithyroid drugs for less than 3 months. The TCR library was made from RNA extracted from PBMCs. These sequences were also reported in another study, on T cells in Graves' hyperthyroidism and ophthalmopathy.

Sequencing used peripheral blood mononuclear cells (PBMCs), obtained at new diagnosis, from a patient treated with antithyroid drugs. The receptors were sampled from a woman aged 25 to 39 with Graves disease.

The table lists this clonotype with a few counts. The rearrangement links TRBV20-1 to TRBJ2-7, with 10 bases lining up with TRBD1. The CDR3 sequence is 13 residues long. With 8 bases clipped from V and 5 bases from J, the junction kept 9 bases outside the gene matches. CDR1 is DFQATT and CDR2 is SNEGSKA in the germline V gene (reference sequence). Written as DNA, the CDR3 is TGCAGTTCCCCGGGACAGGGGAGGGACGAGCAGTACTTC. This translates into CSSPGQGRDEQYF.

This clonotype has at least ten counts. CDR3 DNA: TGTGCCAGCAGTTTATCCGCGTACGGGACTAGCCGCTACGAGCAGTACTTC. This translates into CASSLSAYGTSRYEQYF. The J gene is TRBJ2-7, the V gene TRBV27; 9 bases line up with TRBD2. Germline V gene lookup returns CDR1 MNHEY and CDR2 SMNVEV (reference sequence). Trimming at V came to 0 bases and at J to 3 bases, leaving 9 bases not matched to a gene. This CDR3 has 17 residues.

This clonotype was counted many times. CDR3 amino acids: CASSLKRTEAFF. CDR3 in DNA: TGTGCCAGCAGTTTAAAGCGCACTGAAGCTTTCTTT. V gene TRBV28 combines with J gene TRBJ1-1; no firm D call. In germline, CDR1 is MDHEN, CDR2 SYDVKM. This CDR3 region has 12 residues. Deletions cut 2 bases from V and 4 bases from J, with 5 bases between.

This clonotype was observed many times. Mismatch with germline at one junction end may stem from a read error. This chain links TRBV7-7 with TRBJ2-7, with 10 bases identical to TRBD2. The CDR3 consists of 15 residues. Germline V CDR1 and CDR2: SSHAT, FNYEAQ (reference sequence). The DNA for the CDR3 is TGTGCTAGCAGCCCCGGACTAGCGGATGCCTACGAGCAGTACTTC. Protein: CASSPGLADAYEQYF.

Worth noting for this clonotype: This may stem from a read error, because a much larger clone lies one nucleotide away. V is TRBV2 and J is TRBJ2-5; 7 bases agree with TRBD1. The trim removed 7 bases at V and 11 bases at J, leaving 13 bases unmatched. The CDR3 has 13 residues. The germline V gene encodes CDR1 SNHLY and CDR2 FYNNEI. This CDR3 is CASTIDRANEQYF. In nucleotides, the CDR3 is TGTGCCAGCACCATCGACAGGGCTAATGAGCAGTACTTC.

This clonotype was observed a handful of times. V and J are TRBV19 and TRBJ2-7; 7 bases are a match to TRBD1. Germline V gene lookup returns CDR1 LNHDA and CDR2 SQIVND (reference sequence). The CDR3 is 17 amino acids. The trim removed 10 bases at V and 3 bases at J, leaving 21 bases unmatched. In DNA, the CDR3 is TGTGCCAACTCCCCCGGACAGGTTGGAAAAAAAAACTACGAGCAGTACTTC. Amino acids: CANSPGQVGKKNYEQYF.

This clonotype came up many times. The gene calls are TRBV11-2 and TRBJ2-2, with D uncertain. Between the trimmed V and J ends, which lost 3 bases and 3 bases, there was a span of 11 bases. CDR3 size: 15 residues. CDR1 SGHAT and CDR2 FQNNGV come from the germline V gene. DNA for the CDR3: TGTGCCAGCAGCTTGAGTCTTGGGTACACCGGGGAGCTGTTTTTT. It specifies CASSLSLGYTGELFF.

This clonotype was detected many times. The CDR3 is CASSLVVWSTDTQYF. Here the CDR3 DNA reads TGTGCCAGCAGCTTAGTGGTTTGGAGCACAGATACGCAGTATTTT. This rearrangement joins TRBV7-2 to TRBJ2-3; D ambiguous. This CDR3 comprises 15 residues. V was cut by 1 base and J by 0 bases, with 8 bases left in between. CDR1 is SGHTA, CDR2 FQGNSA, per germline. Variable domain in full (rest from reference TRBV7-2 and TRBJ2-3): GAGVSQSPSNKVTEKGKDVELRCDPISGHTALYWYRQSLGQGLEFLIYFQGNSAPDKSGLPSDRFSAERTGGSVSTLTIQRTQQEDSAVYLCASSLVVWSTDTQYFGPGTRLTVL.

This clonotype was picked up many times. The chain uses TRBV20-1 and TRBJ1-1; possibly TRBD1 for D (6 bases). Trimming took 0 bases from V and 5 from J, leaving 13 bases between them. CDR3 size: 14 residues. Germline lookup yields CDR1 DFQATT and CDR2 SNEGSKA (reference sequence). CDR3 sequence reads: CSARDRQGWTEAFF. The DNA for the CDR3 is TGCAGTGCTAGAGATCGGCAGGGGTGGACTGAAGCTTTCTTT.

The chain couples TRBV18 to TRBJ1-5, with a tentative D call TRBD1 (6 bases). CDR1 and CDR2 from the germline V gene are KGHSH and LQKENI. CDR3 size: 13 residues. Trimming left V 6 bases short and J 7 bases short, with 13 bases between. The CDR3 here is CASSPKGEQPQHF. The CDR3 DNA sequence: TGTGCCAGCTCCCCAAAGGGGGAACAGCCCCAGCATTTT.

This clonotype has at least ten counts. The V and J genes are TRBV6-1 and TRBJ2-1; no clear D gene. The CDR3 is 15 residues long. Germline V CDR1 and CDR2: MNHNS, SASEGT. V was clipped by 6 bases and J by 1 base, with 13 bases between them. The CDR3 region is CASRAYASSYNEQFF. The CDR3 bases are TGTGCCAGCAGGGCCTATGCTTCGTCCTACAATGAGCAGTTCTTC.

The chain links TRBV11-2 to TRBJ2-3; weak D call: TRBD1 (5 bases). Trimming left V 7 bases short and J 7 bases short, with 9 bases between. The CDR3 spans 11 residues. Germline loops: CDR1 SGHAT, CDR2 FQNNGV. As DNA, the CDR3 is TGTGCCAGCACCCCAGGGTATACGCAGTATTTT. Amino acid sequence: CASTPGYTQYF.